These T cell receptor beta chains were read from a single sample in a study of cytomegalovirus exposure and HLA in healthy donors. The repertoire was sequenced with immunoSEQ multiplex PCR; TCRdb's copy has only in-frame clones and lacks some. The table has about 140,000 clones, around 80% seen once. The sequenced sample consisted of PBMCs. The receptor set was obtained from a woman between 40 and 50 years old in good health and CMV-seronegative. Each CDR3 is given with its conserved first and last residue. A D gene is named only where the DNA matches it firmly. Only some rows state a clone size, as once, few, many or a class for expanded clones.

>TRBV7-2|TRBD2|TRBJ2-7|.
CASSLPAGVGEQYF
TGTGCCAGCAGCTTACCGGCGGGAGTGGGCGAGCAGTACTTC
>TRBV6-5|.|TRBJ2-5|.
CASSYSSRAPLETQYF
TGTGCCAGCAGTTACTCGAGCAGGGCCCCGCTCGAGACCCAGTACTTC
>TRBV4-2|TRBD1|TRBJ1-6|.
CASSQDWTGGYSPLHF
TGTGCCAGCAGCCAGGACTGGACAGGGGGCTACTCACCCCTCCACTTT
>TRBV13|.|TRBJ2-2|.
CASSFYGSAAGELFF
TGTGCCAGCAGCTTTTACGGGAGCGCCGCCGGGGAGCTGTTTTTT
>TRBV9|TRBD2|TRBJ2-3|few
CASSVAPSSGRRDTQYF
TGTGCCAGCAGCGTAGCTCCTTCTAGCGGGAGAAGAGATACGCAGTATTTT
>TRBV2|.|TRBJ1-5|few
CASSLRGPQHF
TGTGCCAGCAGCCTCCGGGGGCCCCAGCATTTT
>TRBV15|.|TRBJ1-2|.
CATSMGAYGYTF
TGTGCCACCAGCATGGGGGCATATGGCTACACCTTC
>TRBV28|TRBD1|TRBJ1-3|.
CASSFLDRGLSGNTIYF
TGTGCCAGCAGTTTTCTGGACAGGGGGCTTTCCGGAAACACCATATATTTT
>TRBV27|.|TRBJ2-7|.
CASSLVGGGDEQYF
TGTGCCAGCAGTTTGGTAGGGGGGGGCGACGAGCAGTACTTC
>TRBV7-8|TRBD2|TRBJ2-1|.
CASSSELAGGGNEQFF
TGTGCCAGCAGCTCAGAACTAGCGGGAGGGGGCAATGAGCAGTTCTTC
>TRBV28|TRBD1|TRBJ2-5|once
CASSLSTGGWETQYF
TGTGCCAGCAGTTTATCAACAGGGGGATGGGAGACCCAGTACTTC
>TRBV29-1|.|TRBJ2-7|.
CSVEEWGLRGSYEQYF
TGCAGCGTAGAAGAGTGGGGGCTTCGTGGCTCGTACGAGCAGTACTTC
>TRBV18|TRBD1|TRBJ1-3|.
CASSPSRDRDGNTIYF
TGTGCCAGCTCACCATCAAGGGACAGGGATGGAAACACCATATATTTT
>TRBV7-9|.|TRBJ2-1|.
CASSLAGSSYNEQFF
TGTGCCAGCAGCTTAGCGGGCAGCTCCTACAATGAGCAGTTCTTC
>TRBV15|.|TRBJ1-1|.
CASKQGKANTEAFF
TGTGCCTCAAAGCAGGGGAAGGCGAACACTGAAGCTTTCTTT
>TRBV15|.|TRBJ2-1|.
CATSRDKSINEQFF
TGTGCCACCAGCAGAGATAAGAGTATCAATGAGCAGTTCTTC
>TRBV5-1|TRBD2|TRBJ2-5|.
CASSSSHSGRRRETQYF
TGCGCCAGCAGCTCGTCCCACAGCGGGAGGCGTCGAGAGACCCAGTACTTC
>TRBV5-4|TRBD2|TRBJ2-3|.
CASSSRTSGLTDTQYF
TGTGCCAGCAGCTCCCGGACTAGCGGGCTCACAGATACGCAGTATTTT
>TRBV9|.|TRBJ2-2|.
CASSVETVANTGELFF
TGTGCCAGCAGCGTAGAAACAGTCGCGAACACCGGGGAGCTGTTTTTT
>TRBV4-3|.|TRBJ1-2|few
CASSQEWSFSTSANYGYTF
TGCGCCAGCAGCCAAGAGTGGAGCTTTTCCACGTCAGCTAACTATGGCTACACCTTC
>TRBV11-3|.|TRBJ2-1|.
CASSLDLWGGEQFF
TGTGCCAGCAGCTTAGATCTGTGGGGCGGTGAGCAGTTCTTC
>TRBV4-3|TRBD1|TRBJ1-3|few
CASSQDVGTGLLSGNTIYF
TGCGCCAGCAGCCAAGATGTCGGGACAGGACTCCTCTCTGGAAACACCATATATTTT
>TRBV5-4|.|TRBJ1-1|few
CASSLASSGTEAFF
TGTGCCAGCAGCTTAGCCTCGAGCGGAACTGAAGCTTTCTTT
>TRBV4-2|.|TRBJ2-3|.
CASRQAGNTDTQYF
TGTGCCAGCAGGCAGGCGGGGAACACAGATACGCAGTATTTT
>TRBV4-2|TRBD1|TRBJ1-4|.
CASSQDLRGPGNEKLFF
TGTGCCAGCAGCCAAGATCTCAGGGGGCCGGGTAATGAAAAACTGTTTTTT
>TRBV7-6|.|TRBJ2-7|.
CASSHGGSYEQYF
TGTGCCAGCAGCCACGGGGGCTCCTACGAGCAGTACTTC
>TRBV9|.|TRBJ1-1|once
CASSVARQGTEAFF
TGTGCCAGCAGCGTAGCGAGGCAGGGCACTGAAGCTTTCTTT
>TRBV6-5|TRBD2|TRBJ2-7|.
CASGPAGGGAYEQYF
TGTGCCAGCGGGCCAGCGGGAGGAGGAGCCTACGAGCAGTACTTC
>TRBV29-1|.|TRBJ2-3|.
CSVDLGSTDTQYF
TGCAGCGTTGATCTGGGCAGCACAGATACGCAGTATTTT
>TRBV4-1|.|TRBJ2-5|.
CASSLGQGRETQYF
TGCGCCAGCAGCCTCGGGCAGGGGAGAGAGACCCAGTACTTC
>TRBV5-4|.|TRBJ2-7|.
CASSLPLVSSEQYF
TGTGCCAGCAGCTTGCCGCTAGTCTCCTCCGAGCAGTACTTC
>TRBV28|.|TRBJ1-3|.
CASSLAVGDWGNTIYF
TGTGCCAGCAGTTTAGCGGTAGGGGATTGGGGAAACACCATATATTTT
>TRBV27|TRBD2|TRBJ2-3|.
CASSGGTRGVTDTQYF
TGTGCCAGCAGTGGTGGGACTAGGGGAGTCACAGATACGCAGTATTTT
>TRBV6-5|TRBD1|TRBJ1-1|.
CASESGQFLTEAFF
TGCGCCAGCGAGTCGGGACAGTTCTTAACTGAAGCTTTCTTT
>TRBV5-1|.|TRBJ1-1|.
CASSFGRGTEAFF
TGCGCCAGCAGCTTCGGCAGGGGCACTGAAGCTTTCTTT
>TRBV10-3|.|TRBJ2-1|.
CAISDPRRLGSNEQFF
TGTGCCATCAGTGACCCCCGAAGACTAGGTTCTAATGAGCAGTTCTTC
>TRBV6-1|.|TRBJ1-1|.
CASSPQMNTEAFF
TGTGCCAGCAGCCCGCAGATGAACACTGAAGCTTTCTTT